A selection of T cell receptor beta chains follows, all from one sample in a study of T cell responses to AZD1222 COVID-19 vaccine. The repertoire was sequenced with immunoSEQ multiplex PCR; TCRdb's copy has only in-frame clones and lacks some. The data hold some 97,000 clones, with 87% observed a single time. Source: peripheral blood, taken on day 0 of AZD1222 vaccination. The receptors were gathered from an adult in good health. The CDR3 runs from the conserved cysteine through the conserved F or W.

j_call v_call cdr3_aa
TRBJ1-5 TRBV4-1 CASSQDSTGLGAQHF
TRBJ1-6 TRBV7-2 CASSLLGQGQSPLHF
TRBJ1-2 TRBV29-1 CSVQQGANYGYTF
TRBJ1-2 TRBV13 CASSSLWTAPEDGYTF
TRBJ2-1 TRBV6-5 CASSYSSIRYNEQFF
TRBJ1-5 TRBV19 CASNDYGTARNQPQHF
TRBJ1-1 TRBV5-4 CASSLDRGNTEAFF
TRBJ2-3 TRBV9 CASTRQGVLSTDTQYF
TRBJ1-6 TRBV2 CASSVSVNNSPLHF
TRBJ1-1 TRBV7-8 CASSADRPRNTEAFF
TRBJ2-7 TRBV19 CASSMTGGTYEQYF
TRBJ1-3 TRBV4-3 CASSQSARETGNTIYF
TRBJ1-1 TRBV13 CASSPTGNTEAFF
TRBJ2-5 TRBV7-2 CASSPTPVEAQYF
TRBJ1-1 TRBV10-3 CAGSRGSGTEAFF
TRBJ2-2 TRBV28 CASSFTLANTGELFF
TRBJ1-3 TRBV9 CASSDRERAGNTIYF
TRBJ1-2 TRBV7-3 CASSPVPGQFSYSYGYTF
TRBJ2-5 TRBV29-1 CSVVDLPGETQYF
TRBJ1-1 TRBV29-1 CSVFRGTTEAFF
TRBJ1-2 TRBV5-1 CASSLDRGYGYTF
TRBJ1-4 TRBV19 CASSIVGEANEKLFF
TRBJ1-2 TRBV7-2 CASSPPPGRANYGYTF
TRBJ2-2 TRBV7-3 CASSLSGGGNTGELFF
TRBJ2-1 TRBV7-7 CASSQDWLSYNEQFF
TRBJ2-1 TRBV3-1/TRBV3-2 CASSLALKQGLRDNEQFF
TRBJ2-2 TRBV18 CASSTPGTNTGELFF
TRBJ1-2 TRBV5-1 CASSVRDRNGGYTF
TRBJ1-5 TRBV19 CASSIIRQGRDQPQHF
TRBJ1-1 TRBV11-3 CASSFARDRGPKGEAFF
TRBJ1-1 TRBV4-1 CASSLTGDTEAFF
TRBJ1-2 TRBV10-3 CAISDGPYGYTF
TRBJ2-5 TRBV2 CASAAGGLETQYF
TRBJ2-7 TRBV12-3/TRBV12-4 CASSRKLGYEQYF
TRBJ2-7 TRBV6-2/TRBV6-3 CASSTRTASYEQYF
TRBJ2-3 TRBV24-1 CATSDQTSGATDTQYF
TRBJ2-3 TRBV9 CASSVGLAGTADTQYF
TRBJ2-1 TRBV12-3/TRBV12-4 CASSLLAGGEQFF
TRBJ1-2 TRBV19 CASSRDRDYYGYTF
TRBJ2-3 TRBV5-6 CASRLQGPSTDTQYF
TRBJ1-2 TRBV27 CASSLSRDGVKGGYTF
TRBJ1-4 TRBV5-4 CASSPGRFANEKLFF
TRBJ1-1 TRBV2 CASTEGVVAFF
TRBJ1-1 TRBV6-5 CASSTHGRAFF
TRBJ2-3 TRBV3-1/TRBV3-2 CASSQVGTSGGADTQYF
TRBJ1-5 TRBV6-2/TRBV6-3 CASSRQEGQPQHF
TRBJ1-4 TRBV2 CASSGDREDATNEKLFF